The 22 T cell receptor beta chains below all came from one sample that was sequenced in a study of CD8 T cells in ankylosing spondylitis. Using its own MiXCR run on the 5' RACE reads, TCRdb lists one record per CDR3 protein. The table records roughly 180,000 distinct CDR3 sequences, about an eighth of them present only once. The sample comprised blood, either unsorted or a sorted T cell fraction (not recorded which). Every receptor here comes from a female donor with ankylosing spondylitis or in good health (not recorded which).

Many counts were recorded for this clonotype. V and J are TRBV28 and TRBJ1-1; D may be TRBD1 (5 bases). Germline V CDR1 and CDR2: MDHEN, SYDVKM. The ends were cut back, 2 bases at V and 1 base at J, with 11 bases in the middle. This CDR3 spans 15 amino acids. CDR3 in amino acids: CASSLPGTSNTEAFF. CDR3 DNA sequence: TGTGCCAGCAGTTTACCGGGGACCTCGAACACTGAAGCTTTCTTT.

This clonotype has at least ten counts. The chain is built from TRBV29-1 and TRBJ2-7, with a possible D match to TRBD1 (6 bases). Looked up from germline, CDR1 is SQVTM and CDR2 is ANQGSEA. The length of the CDR3 is 12 residues. With 5 bases removed from V and 5 bases from J, the gap between germline ends came to 13 bases. As DNA, the CDR3 is TGCAGCGTTAAAACAGGGCCGGACGAGCAGTACTTC. It is translated as CSVKTGPDEQYF.

Details on this clonotype: At one end, the junction sequence differs from germline, possibly due to a read error. The chain has TRBV3-1 and TRBJ2-1, with a tentative D call TRBD1 (5 bases). CDR1 is LGHDT and CDR2 is YNNKEL in the germline V gene (reference sequence). The CDR3 runs 15 residues. The CDR3 protein is CASCQVRQSYNEQFF. In DNA form, the CDR3 reads TGTGCCAGCTGCCAAGTGAGACAGTCCTACAATGAGCAGTTCTTC.

This clonotype was seen repeatedly, ten times or more. The chain carries TRBV5-1 and TRBJ2-1, with 10 bases matching TRBD2. V gave up 2 bases and J gave up 8 bases; unmatched junction bases: 4. Germline-derived CDR1 and CDR2 are SGHRS and YFSETQ. This CDR3 has 14 amino acids. CDR3 in DNA: TGCGCCAGCAGCTTACTAGCGGGATATGATGAGCAGTTCTTC. This gives the protein CASSLLAGYDEQFF.

This clonotype occurred a few times. This chain links TRBV20-1 with TRBJ1-2; maybe TRBD1 (5 bases). The V and J ends lost 3 bases and 2 bases respectively, with 10 bases between them. Germline loops: CDR1 DFQATT, CDR2 SNEGSKA (reference sequence). The CDR3 runs 13 residues. Here the CDR3 reads CSASSGGNYGYTF. CDR3 sequence (DNA): TGCAGTGCTAGTAGTGGGGGAAACTATGGCTACACCTTC.

In this sample, this clonotype turned up many times. V gene TRBV18 combines with J gene TRBJ1-5; tentative D call: TRBD1 (6 bases). V was pared by 4 bases and J by 2 bases, with 9 bases between. From germline, CDR1 is KGHSH and CDR2 LQKENI. CDR3 size: 14 residues. The CDR3 is CASSQQGGNQPQHF. Here the CDR3 DNA reads TGTGCCAGCTCACAACAGGGCGGCAATCAGCCCCAGCATTTT.

This clonotype occurred many times. The chain is built from TRBV5-1 and TRBJ2-1; D uncertain. The CDR3 runs to 12 residues. From germline, CDR1 is SGHRS and CDR2 YFSETQ. Trimming removed 4 bases at V and 7 bases at J, with 9 bases between. The CDR3 spells CASSMKGNEQFF. CDR3 coding DNA: TGCGCCAGCAGCATGAAAGGGAATGAGCAGTTCTTC.

V and J are TRBV4-1 and TRBJ1-5; 8 positions match TRBD1. Trimming cost V 4 bases and J 3 bases; bases outside gene matches: 5. The germline V gene encodes CDR1 MGHRA and CDR2 YSYEKL. The CDR3 is 15 amino acids. The CDR3 protein is CASSRLQGDNQPQHF. The CDR3, as DNA: TGCGCCAGCAGCCGGCTACAGGGGGACAATCAGCCCCAGCATTTT.

This clonotype has a handful of counts. CDR3 residues: CASSLEPTSGYNEQFF. As DNA, the CDR3 is TGTGCCAGCAGCTTAGAGCCGACTAGCGGGTACAATGAGCAGTTCTTC. V is TRBV11-2 and J is TRBJ2-1, with TRBD2 matching over 10 bases. The CDR3 contains 16 residues. V was pared by 0 bases and J by 4 bases, with 3 bases of the junction left unmatched. CDR1 is SGHAT, CDR2 FQNNGV, per germline. The full variable domain, completed using reference TRBV11-2 and TRBJ2-1, is EAGVAQSPRYKIIEKRQSVAFWCNPISGHATLYWYQQILGQGPKLLIQFQNNGVVDDSQLPKDRFSAERLKGVDSTLKIQPAKLEDSAVYLCASSLEPTSGYNEQFFGPGTRLTVL.

Many counts were recorded for this clonotype. V and J are TRBV25-1 and TRBJ1-2; 8 bases map to TRBD1. CDR3 length: 13 amino acids. V lost 9 bases, J lost 3 bases, and 6 bases stayed unmatched. Germline assignment: CDR1 MGHDK and CDR2 SYGVNS. The CDR3 sequence: CASGQGPHYGYTF. The CDR3 DNA sequence: TGTGCCAGTGGACAGGGACCGCACTATGGCTACACCTTC.

This clonotype has just a few counts. For the CDR3, the DNA is TGTGCCAGCAGCTTAGGACAGGGGAGGGGGGAGCAGTACTTC. It is translated as CASSLGQGRGEQYF. The chain employs TRBV7-8 and TRBJ2-7, with D possibly TRBD1 on 8 matching bases. Trimming cost V 1 base and J 7 bases, with 14 bases left between them. This CDR3 has 14 amino acids. Germline CDR1 reads SGHVS; CDR2 reads FQNEAQ. Drawing the rest from reference TRBV7-8 and TRBJ2-7, the complete variable domain is GAGVSQSPRYKVAKRGQDVALRCDPISGHVSLFWYQQALGQGPEFLTYFQNEAQLDKSGLPSDRFFAERPEGSVSTLKIQRTQQEDSAVYLCASSLGQGRGEQYFGPGTRLTVT.

The chain has TRBV20-1 and TRBJ2-7, with D unclear. The CDR3 spans 15 residues. The ends were cut back, 6 bases at V and 0 bases at J, with 18 bases in the middle. CDR1 and CDR2 from the germline V gene are DFQATT and SNEGSKA (reference sequence). CDR3 protein: CSAPHRPGSSYEQYF. CDR3 DNA sequence: TGCAGTGCCCCCCATAGGCCCGGAAGCTCCTACGAGCAGTACTTC.

The V call is TRBV19, the J call TRBJ2-2, with D maybe TRBD2 (5 bases). This CDR3 is 13 amino acids long. V was cut by 1 base and J by 5 bases, with 5 bases left in between. The germline gives CDR1 LNHDA, CDR2 SQIVND (reference sequence). In DNA, the CDR3 is TGTGCCAGTAGTATAGGAGGGACCGGGGAGCTGTTTTTT. Its protein is CASSIGGTGELFF.

This clonotype showed up many times. The gene calls are TRBV7-9 and TRBJ2-1, with D perhaps given as TRBD1 or TRBD2 (5 bases each). The CDR3 extends over 14 amino acids. Between the trimmed V and J ends, which lost 5 bases and 1 base, there was a span of 9 bases. Germline CDR1 and CDR2: SEHNR and FQNEAQ (reference sequence). The CDR3 nucleotides are TGTGCCAGCAGCAGGGGAGATTCCTACAATGAGCAGTTCTTC. It encodes CASSRGDSYNEQFF.

This clonotype has at least ten counts. V usage is TRBV7-6 and J usage is TRBJ1-1, with TRBD1 matching over 9 bases. V trimming: 4 bases; J trimming: 5 bases; junction bases outside the gene matches: 11. CDR1 is SGHVS, CDR2 FNYEAQ, per germline. There are 16 residues in the CDR3. CDR3 sequence: CASSSRQTGGRTEAFF. The CDR3 bases are TGTGCCAGCAGCTCACGACAAACAGGGGGCAGGACTGAAGCTTTCTTT.

This chain connects TRBV7-3 to TRBJ2-1; 7 nucleotides match TRBD2. The CDR3 covers 15 residues. CDR1 is SGHTA, CDR2 FQGTGA, per germline. V gave up 1 base and J gave up 10 bases; unmatched junction bases: 10. This CDR3 is CASSLMRTRDGEQFF. The CDR3, as DNA: TGTGCCAGCAGCTTAATGCGGACTAGGGACGGAGAGCAGTTCTTC.

The V and J genes are TRBV24-1 and TRBJ2-6; D gene unclear. Deletions cut 3 bases from V and 0 bases from J, with 5 bases between. From germline, CDR1 is KGHDR and CDR2 SFDVKD. The CDR3 sequence is 15 residues long. The chain's CDR3 is CATSDTSSGANVLTF. The CDR3, as DNA: TGTGCCACCAGTGATACGAGCTCTGGGGCCAACGTCCTGACTTTC.

The chain recombines TRBV5-4 with TRBJ1-3, with TRBD1 matching over 12 bases. The germline V gene encodes CDR1 SGHNT and CDR2 YYREEE (reference sequence). CDR3 size: 15 residues. J lost 8 bases, V lost 2 bases, and 5 bases had no gene match. CDR3 DNA sequence: TGTGCCAGCAGCTTCGGGACAGGGGGCGCGGACACCATATATTTT. This codes for CASSFGTGGADTIYF.

This clonotype was seen many times. The chain recombines TRBV9 with TRBJ1-1; a weak D match, TRBD1 (6 bases). The length of the CDR3 is 13 residues. Germline CDR1 SGDLS, CDR2 YYNGEE. Deletions cut 2 bases from V and 3 bases from J, with 8 bases between. The CDR3 region is CASSVGGDTEAFF. The CDR3 region has the DNA TGTGCCAGCAGCGTTGGGGGCGACACTGAAGCTTTCTTT.

This clonotype came up many times. The V and J genes are TRBV12-3 or TRBV12-4 and TRBJ2-2, with unresolved D. The V end lost 11 bases, the J end lost 3 bases, and 10 bases lay between the germline ends. The CDR3 covers 12 residues. The CDR3 region has the DNA TGTGCCGGAGTTAGGGACACCGGGGAGCTGTTTTTT. Translated, it gives CAGVRDTGELFF.

Ten or more counts support this clonotype. This rearrangement joins TRBV25-1 to TRBJ1-2; unclear D gene. The CDR3 consists of 10 residues. The germline V gene has CDR1 MGHDK and CDR2 SYGVNS. The germline V and J ends were trimmed by 3 bases and 4 bases, with 0 bases remaining between them. CDR3 loop: CASSDYGYTF. The CDR3 coding sequence is TGTGCCAGCAGTGACTATGGCTACACCTTC.

This clonotype has ten or more counts. This chain connects TRBV5-1 to TRBJ1-4; 8 positions match TRBD1. Germline CDR1 and CDR2: SGHRS and YFSETQ. V shed 4 bases, J shed 5 bases, and the junction held 7 bases outside the gene matches. The CDR3 loop spans 15 amino acids. CDR3 sequence reads: CASSTGGRGNEKLFF. Written as DNA, the CDR3 is TGCGCCAGCAGCACAGGGGGACGGGGGAATGAAAAACTGTTTTTT.